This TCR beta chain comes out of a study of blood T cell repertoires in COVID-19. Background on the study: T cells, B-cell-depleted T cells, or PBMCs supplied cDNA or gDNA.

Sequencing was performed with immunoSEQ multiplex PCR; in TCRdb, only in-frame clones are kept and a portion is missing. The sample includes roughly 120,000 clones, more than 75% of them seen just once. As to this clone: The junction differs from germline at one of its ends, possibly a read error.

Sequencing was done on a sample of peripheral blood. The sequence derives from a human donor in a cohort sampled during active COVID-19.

This CDR3 is CASSLDPTGQSNF. DNA of the CDR3: TGTGCCAGCAGCTTAGATCCCACAGGTCAATCGAACTTT. V is TRBV11-2 and J is TRBJ1-1, with D maybe TRBD1 (5 bases). There are 13 residues in the CDR3. In germline, CDR1 is SGHAT, CDR2 FQNNGV.